This T cell receptor (beta chain) was documented in a study of OX40 agonist ivuxolimab in advanced cancers. This CDR3 is built from 13 residues. Per germline, CDR1 SGDLS and CDR2 YYNGEE. Between the trimmed V and J ends, which lost 0 bases and 7 bases, there was a span of 8 bases. Concerning this clone: Its antigen is as yet unknown.

Only in-frame clones appear in the TCRdb table, and some are missing; sequencing was by immunoSEQ multiplex PCR. There are thousands of clones in the sample; 66% occur only once, and roughly two fifths lies in the top ten. Study outcomes and limitations: Compared with CD4+, CD8+ T cells on average had more expanded clones.

The chain recombines TRBV9 with TRBJ2-1; D gene ambiguous. The clonotype originates from an adult with an advanced solid tumor such as melanoma, head and neck, liver or kidney cancer. The material sequenced was CD4+ or CD8+ T cells sorted from blood, taken in a trial of the OX40 agonist ivuxolimab. CDR3 loop: CASSVGFGNEQFF. The CDR3 coding sequence is TGTGCCAGCAGCGTAGGGTTCGGAAATGAGCAGTTCTTC.